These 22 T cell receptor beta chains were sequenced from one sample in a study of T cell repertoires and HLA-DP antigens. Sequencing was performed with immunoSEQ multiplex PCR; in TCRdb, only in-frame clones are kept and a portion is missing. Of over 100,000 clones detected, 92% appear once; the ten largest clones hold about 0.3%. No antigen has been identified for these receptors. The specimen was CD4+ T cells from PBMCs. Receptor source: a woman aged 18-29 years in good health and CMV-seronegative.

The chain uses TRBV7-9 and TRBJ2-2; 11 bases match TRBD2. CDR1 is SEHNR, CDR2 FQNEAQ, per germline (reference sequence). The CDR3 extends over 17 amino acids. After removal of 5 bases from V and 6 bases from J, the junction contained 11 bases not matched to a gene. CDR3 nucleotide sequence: TGTGCCAGCAGCCCAAATAGCGGGAGGGCCATTTCCGGGGAGCTGTTTTTT. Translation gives CASSPNSGRAISGELFF.

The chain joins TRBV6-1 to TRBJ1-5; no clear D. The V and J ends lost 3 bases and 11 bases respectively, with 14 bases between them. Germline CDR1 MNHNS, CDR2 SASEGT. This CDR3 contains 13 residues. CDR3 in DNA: TGTGCCAGCAGTGACCTCGCCCGAAGGTCCCAGCATTTT. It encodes CASSDLARRSQHF.

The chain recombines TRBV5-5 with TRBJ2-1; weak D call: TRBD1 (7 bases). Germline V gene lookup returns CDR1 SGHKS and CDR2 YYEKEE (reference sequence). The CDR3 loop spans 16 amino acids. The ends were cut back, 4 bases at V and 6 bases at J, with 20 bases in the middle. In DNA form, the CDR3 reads TGTGCCAGCAGCAGCTCTAACCCAGGGGGGCTCAATGAGCAGTTCTTC. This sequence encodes CASSSSNPGGLNEQFF.

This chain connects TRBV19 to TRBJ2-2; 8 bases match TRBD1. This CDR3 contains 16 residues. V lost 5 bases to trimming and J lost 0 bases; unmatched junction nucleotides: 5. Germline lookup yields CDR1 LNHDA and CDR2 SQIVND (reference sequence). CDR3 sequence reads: CASSPRDRSNTGELFF. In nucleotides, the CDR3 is TGTGCCAGTAGTCCCAGGGACAGGTCGAACACCGGGGAGCTGTTTTTT.

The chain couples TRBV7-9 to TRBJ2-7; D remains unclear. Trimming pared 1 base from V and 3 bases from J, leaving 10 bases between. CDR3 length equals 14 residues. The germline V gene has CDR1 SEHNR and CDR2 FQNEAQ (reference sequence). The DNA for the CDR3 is TGTGCCAGCAGCTTAGAGCGCGGCAACTACGAGCAGTACTTC. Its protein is CASSLERGNYEQYF.

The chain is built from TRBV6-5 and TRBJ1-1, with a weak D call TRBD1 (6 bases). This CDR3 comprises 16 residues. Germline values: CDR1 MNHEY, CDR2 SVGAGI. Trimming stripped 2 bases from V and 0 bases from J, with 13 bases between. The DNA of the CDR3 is TGTGCCAGCAGTTACCGCCGGACAGCAGTGAACACTGAAGCTTTCTTT. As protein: CASSYRRTAVNTEAFF.

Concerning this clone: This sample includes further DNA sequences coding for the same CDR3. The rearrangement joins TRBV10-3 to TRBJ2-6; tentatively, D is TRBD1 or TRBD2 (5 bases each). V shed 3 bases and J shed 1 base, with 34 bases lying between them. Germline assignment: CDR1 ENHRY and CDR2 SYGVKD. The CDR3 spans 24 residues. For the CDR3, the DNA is TGTGCCATCAGTGATAAACGGTTGATCGGGGCGCCAGACTCTCCATCGTCTGGGGCCAACGTCCTGACTTTC. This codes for CAISDKRLIGAPDSPSSGANVLTF.

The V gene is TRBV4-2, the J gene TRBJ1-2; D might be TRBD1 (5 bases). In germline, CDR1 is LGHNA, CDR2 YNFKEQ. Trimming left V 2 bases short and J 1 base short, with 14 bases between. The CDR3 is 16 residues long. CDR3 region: CASSQITGGGNYGYTF. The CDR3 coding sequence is TGTGCCAGCAGCCAAATCACTGGGGGGGGTAACTATGGCTACACCTTC.

The CDR3 loop reads CASSESRADTGRPYEQYV. CDR3 nucleotides: TGCGCCAGCAGTGAGTCGAGAGCAGACACCGGACGGCCCTACGAGCAGTACGTC. The J gene is TRBJ2-7, the V gene TRBV10-1; D unclear. V was cut by 0 bases and J by 2 bases, with 20 bases left in between. CDR1 is WNHNN, CDR2 SYGVQD, per germline (reference sequence). The CDR3 sequence is 18 residues long.

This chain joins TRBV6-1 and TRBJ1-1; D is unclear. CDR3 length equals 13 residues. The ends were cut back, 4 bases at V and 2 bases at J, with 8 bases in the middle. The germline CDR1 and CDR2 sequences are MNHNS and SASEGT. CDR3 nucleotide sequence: TGTGCCAGCAGTGTCGCAGGAAACACTGAAGCTTTCTTT. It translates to CASSVAGNTEAFF.

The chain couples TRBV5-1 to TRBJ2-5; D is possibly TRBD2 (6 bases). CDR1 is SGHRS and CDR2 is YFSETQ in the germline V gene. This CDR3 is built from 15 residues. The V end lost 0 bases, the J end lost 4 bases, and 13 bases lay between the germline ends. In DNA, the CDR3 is TGCGCCAGCAGCTTGGCGGGGAGGTCTACAGAGACCCAGTACTTC. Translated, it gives CASSLAGRSTETQYF.

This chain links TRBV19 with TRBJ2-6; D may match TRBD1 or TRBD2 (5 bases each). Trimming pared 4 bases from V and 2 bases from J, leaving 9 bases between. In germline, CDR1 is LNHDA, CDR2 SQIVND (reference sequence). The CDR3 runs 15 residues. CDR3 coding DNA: TGTGCCAGTAGTAGAGGGGAAACTGGGGCCAACGTCCTGACTTTC. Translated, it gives CASSRGETGANVLTF.

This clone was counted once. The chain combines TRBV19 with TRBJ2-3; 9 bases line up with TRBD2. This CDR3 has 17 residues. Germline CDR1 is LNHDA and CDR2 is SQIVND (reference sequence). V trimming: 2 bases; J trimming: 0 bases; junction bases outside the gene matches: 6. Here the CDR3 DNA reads TGTGCCAGTAGTATAATTAGCGGGGGCCCTAGCACAGATACGCAGTATTTT. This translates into CASSIISGGPSTDTQYF.

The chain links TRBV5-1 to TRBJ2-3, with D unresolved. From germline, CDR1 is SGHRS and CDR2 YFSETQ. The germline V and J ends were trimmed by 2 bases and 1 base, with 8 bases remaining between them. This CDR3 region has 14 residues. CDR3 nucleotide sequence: TGCGCCAGCAGCTTTCAGCCGGGCACAGATACGCAGTATTTT. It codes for CASSFQPGTDTQYF.

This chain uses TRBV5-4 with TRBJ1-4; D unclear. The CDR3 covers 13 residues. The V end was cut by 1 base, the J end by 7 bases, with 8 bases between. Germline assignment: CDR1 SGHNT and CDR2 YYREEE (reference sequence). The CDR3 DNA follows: TGTGCCAGCAGCTTGTCCGATTCTGAAAAACTGTTTTTT. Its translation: CASSLSDSEKLFF.

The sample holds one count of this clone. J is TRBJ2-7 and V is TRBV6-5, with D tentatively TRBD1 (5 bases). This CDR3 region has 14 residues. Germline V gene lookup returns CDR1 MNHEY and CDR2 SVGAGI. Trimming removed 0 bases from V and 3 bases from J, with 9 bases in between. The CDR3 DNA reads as TGTGCCAGCAGTTACTCGGCAGGGCTCTACGAGCAGTACTTC. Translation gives CASSYSAGLYEQYF.

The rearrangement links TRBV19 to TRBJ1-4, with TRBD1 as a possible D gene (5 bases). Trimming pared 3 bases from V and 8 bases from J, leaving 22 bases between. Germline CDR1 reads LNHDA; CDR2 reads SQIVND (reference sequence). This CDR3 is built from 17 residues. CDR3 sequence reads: CASSILPLQEFKEKLFF. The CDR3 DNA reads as TGTGCCAGTAGTATTTTGCCCTTACAGGAGTTTAAAGAAAAACTGTTTTTT. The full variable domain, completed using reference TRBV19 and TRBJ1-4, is DGGITQSPKYLFRKEGQNVTLSCEQNLNHDAMYWYRQDPGQGLRLIYYSQIVNDFQKGDIAEGYSVSREKKESFPLTVTSAQKNPTAFYLCASSILPLQEFKEKLFFGSGTQLSVL.

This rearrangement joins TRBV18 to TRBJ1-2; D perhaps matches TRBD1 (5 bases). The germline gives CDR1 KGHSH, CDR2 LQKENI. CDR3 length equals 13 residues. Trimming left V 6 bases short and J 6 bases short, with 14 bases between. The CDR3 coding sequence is TGTGCCAGCTCCCGCAGGGATGGAAATGGCTACACCTTC. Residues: CASSRRDGNGYTF.

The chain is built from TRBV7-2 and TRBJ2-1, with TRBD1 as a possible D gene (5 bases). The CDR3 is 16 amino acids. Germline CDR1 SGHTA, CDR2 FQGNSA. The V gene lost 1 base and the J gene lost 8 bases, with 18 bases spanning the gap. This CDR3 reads CASSLVGVGALYEQFF. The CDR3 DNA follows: TGTGCCAGCAGCTTAGTAGGGGTTGGGGCACTTTATGAGCAGTTCTTC.

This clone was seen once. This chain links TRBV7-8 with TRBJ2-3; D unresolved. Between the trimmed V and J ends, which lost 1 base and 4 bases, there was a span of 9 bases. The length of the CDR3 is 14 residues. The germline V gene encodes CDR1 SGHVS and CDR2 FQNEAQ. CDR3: CASSLGGNPDTQYF. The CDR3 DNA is TGTGCCAGCAGCTTAGGGGGAAACCCAGATACGCAGTATTTT. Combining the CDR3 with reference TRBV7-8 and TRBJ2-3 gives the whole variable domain GAGVSQSPRYKVAKRGQDVALRCDPISGHVSLFWYQQALGQGPEFLTYFQNEAQLDKSGLPSDRFFAERPEGSVSTLKIQRTQQEDSAVYLCASSLGGNPDTQYFGPGTRLTVL.

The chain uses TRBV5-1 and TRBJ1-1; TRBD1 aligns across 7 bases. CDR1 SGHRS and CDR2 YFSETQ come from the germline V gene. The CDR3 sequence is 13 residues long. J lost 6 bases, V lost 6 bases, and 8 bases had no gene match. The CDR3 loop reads CASTQLGGPEAFF. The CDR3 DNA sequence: TGCGCCAGCACCCAATTAGGGGGCCCTGAAGCTTTCTTT. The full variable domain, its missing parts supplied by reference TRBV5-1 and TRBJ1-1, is KAGVTQTPRYLIKTRGQQVTLSCSPISGHRSVSWYQQTPGQGLQFLFEYFSETQRNKGNFPGRFSGRQFSNSRSEMNVSTLELGDSALYLCASTQLGGPEAFFGQGTRLTVV.

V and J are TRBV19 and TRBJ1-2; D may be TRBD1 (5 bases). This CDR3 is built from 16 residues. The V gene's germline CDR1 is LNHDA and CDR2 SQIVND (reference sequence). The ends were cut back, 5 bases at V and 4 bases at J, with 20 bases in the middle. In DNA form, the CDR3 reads TGTGCCAGTAGTCTCAGTACCGGGACCCAGGGCTATGGCTACACCTTC. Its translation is CASSLSTGTQGYGYTF.